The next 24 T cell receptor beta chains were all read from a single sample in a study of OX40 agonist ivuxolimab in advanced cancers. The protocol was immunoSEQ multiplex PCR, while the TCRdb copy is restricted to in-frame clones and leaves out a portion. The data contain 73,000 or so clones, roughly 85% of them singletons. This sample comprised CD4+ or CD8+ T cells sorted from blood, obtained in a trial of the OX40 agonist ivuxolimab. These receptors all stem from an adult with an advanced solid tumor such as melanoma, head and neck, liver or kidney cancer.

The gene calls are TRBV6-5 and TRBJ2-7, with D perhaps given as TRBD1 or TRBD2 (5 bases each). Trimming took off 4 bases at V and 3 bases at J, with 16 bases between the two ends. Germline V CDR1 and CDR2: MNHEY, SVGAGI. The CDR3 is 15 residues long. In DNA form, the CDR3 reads TGTGCCAGCAGTTTCGGAACCGGGACCTTCTACGAGCAGTACTTC. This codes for CASSFGTGTFYEQYF.

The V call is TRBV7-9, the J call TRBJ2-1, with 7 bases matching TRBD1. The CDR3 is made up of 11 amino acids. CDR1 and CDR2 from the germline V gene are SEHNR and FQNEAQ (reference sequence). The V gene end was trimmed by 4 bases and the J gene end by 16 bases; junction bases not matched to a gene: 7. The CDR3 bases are TGTGCCAGCAGCTCCGGGACAGTAATTTTCTTC. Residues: CASSSGTVIFF.

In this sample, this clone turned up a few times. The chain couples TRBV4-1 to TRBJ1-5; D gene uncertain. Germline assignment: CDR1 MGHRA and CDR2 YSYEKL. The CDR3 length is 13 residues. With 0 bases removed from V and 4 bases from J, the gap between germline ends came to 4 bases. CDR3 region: CASSQDRNQPQHF. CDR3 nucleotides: TGCGCCAGCAGCCAAGATCGGAATCAGCCCCAGCATTTT.

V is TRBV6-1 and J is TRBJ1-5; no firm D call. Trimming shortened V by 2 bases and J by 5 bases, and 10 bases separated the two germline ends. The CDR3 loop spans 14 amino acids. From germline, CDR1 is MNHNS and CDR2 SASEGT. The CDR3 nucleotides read TGTGCCAGCAGTGAACTCCGGAGAGATCAGCCCCAGCATTTT. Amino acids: CASSELRRDQPQHF.

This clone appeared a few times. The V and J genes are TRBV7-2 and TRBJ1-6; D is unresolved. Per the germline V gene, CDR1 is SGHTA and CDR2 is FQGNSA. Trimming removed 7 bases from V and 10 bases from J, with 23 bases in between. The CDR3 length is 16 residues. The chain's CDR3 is CASTPPYPVGYSPLHF. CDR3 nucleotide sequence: TGTGCCAGCACCCCACCGTATCCGGTGGGGTACTCACCCCTCCACTTT.

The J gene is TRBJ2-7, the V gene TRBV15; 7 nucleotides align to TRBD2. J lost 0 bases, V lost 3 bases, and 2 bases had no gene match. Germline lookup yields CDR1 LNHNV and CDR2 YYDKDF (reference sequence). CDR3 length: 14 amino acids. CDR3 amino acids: CATSRRGYSYEQYF. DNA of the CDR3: TGTGCCACCAGCAGGCGGGGGTACTCCTACGAGCAGTACTTC.

CDR3 sequence: CAIRPGLGDYGYTF. The CDR3 region has the DNA TGTGCCATCAGACCCGGCCTCGGGGACTATGGCTACACCTTC. This rearrangement joins TRBV10-3 to TRBJ1-2; D is undetermined. Germline V gene data show CDR1 as ENHRY and CDR2 as SYGVKD. Trimming took 6 bases from V and 3 from J, leaving 14 bases between them. There are 14 residues in the CDR3.

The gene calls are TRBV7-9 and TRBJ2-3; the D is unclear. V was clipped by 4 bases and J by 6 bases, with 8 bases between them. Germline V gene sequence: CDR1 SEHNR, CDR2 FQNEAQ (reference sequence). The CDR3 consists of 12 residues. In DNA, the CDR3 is TGTGCCAGCAGCTGGAGTCAGGATACGCAGTATTTT. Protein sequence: CASSWSQDTQYF.

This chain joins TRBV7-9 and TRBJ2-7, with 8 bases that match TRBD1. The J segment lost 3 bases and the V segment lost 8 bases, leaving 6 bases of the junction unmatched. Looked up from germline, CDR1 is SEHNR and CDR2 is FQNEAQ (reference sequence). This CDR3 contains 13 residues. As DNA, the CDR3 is TGTGCCAGCGGGACAGGACCTATCTACGAGCAGTACTTC. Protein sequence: CASGTGPIYEQYF.

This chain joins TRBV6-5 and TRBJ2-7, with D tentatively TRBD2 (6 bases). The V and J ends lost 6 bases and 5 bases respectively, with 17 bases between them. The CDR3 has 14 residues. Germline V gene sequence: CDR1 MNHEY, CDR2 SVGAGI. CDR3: CASREGGESHEQYF. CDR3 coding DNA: TGTGCCAGCAGGGAAGGAGGGGAAAGCCACGAGCAGTACTTC.

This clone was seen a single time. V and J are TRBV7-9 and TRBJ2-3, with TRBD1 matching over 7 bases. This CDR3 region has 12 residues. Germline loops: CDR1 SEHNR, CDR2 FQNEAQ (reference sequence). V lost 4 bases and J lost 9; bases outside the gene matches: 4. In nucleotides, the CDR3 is TGTGCCAGCAGCTCAGGGGACAGAACGCAGTATTTT. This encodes CASSSGDRTQYF.

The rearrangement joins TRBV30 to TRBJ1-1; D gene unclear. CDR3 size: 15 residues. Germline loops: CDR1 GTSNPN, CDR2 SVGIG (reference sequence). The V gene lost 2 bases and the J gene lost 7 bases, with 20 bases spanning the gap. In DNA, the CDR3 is TGTGCCTGGAGTCCCGCGGCAGCCGAGTTCGGTGAAGCTTTCTTT. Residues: CAWSPAAAEFGEAFF.

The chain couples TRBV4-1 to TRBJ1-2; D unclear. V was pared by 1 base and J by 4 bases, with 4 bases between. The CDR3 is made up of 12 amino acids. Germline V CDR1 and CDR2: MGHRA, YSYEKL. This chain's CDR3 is CASSQASYGYTF. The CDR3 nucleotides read TGCGCCAGCAGCCAAGCCAGCTATGGCTACACCTTC.

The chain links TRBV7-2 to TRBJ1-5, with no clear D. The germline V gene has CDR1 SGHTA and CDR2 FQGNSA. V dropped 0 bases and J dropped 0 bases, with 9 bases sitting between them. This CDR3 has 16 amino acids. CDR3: CASSLALLYSNQPQHF. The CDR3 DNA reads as TGTGCCAGCAGCTTAGCATTGCTTTATAGCAATCAGCCCCAGCATTTT.

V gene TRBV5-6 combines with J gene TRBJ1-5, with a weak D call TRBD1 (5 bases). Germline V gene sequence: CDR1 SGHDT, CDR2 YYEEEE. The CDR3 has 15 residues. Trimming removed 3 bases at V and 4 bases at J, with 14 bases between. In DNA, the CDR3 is TGTGCCAGCAGCTCCTTGGGAAGACAGAATCAGCCCCAGCATTTT. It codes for CASSSLGRQNQPQHF.

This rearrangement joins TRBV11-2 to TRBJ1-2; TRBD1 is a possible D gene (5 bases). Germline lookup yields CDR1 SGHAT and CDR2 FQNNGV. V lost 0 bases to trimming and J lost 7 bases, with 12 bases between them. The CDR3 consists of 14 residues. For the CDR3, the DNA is TGTGCCAGCAGCTTAGATAACAGGCCCCCTGGCTACACCTTC. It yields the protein CASSLDNRPPGYTF.

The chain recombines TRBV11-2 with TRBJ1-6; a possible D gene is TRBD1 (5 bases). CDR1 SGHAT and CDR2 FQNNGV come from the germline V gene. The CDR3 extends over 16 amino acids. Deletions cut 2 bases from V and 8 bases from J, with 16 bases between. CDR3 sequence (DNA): TGTGCCAGCAGCTTACTATCAGGGAGGGTGGATTCACCCCTCCACTTT. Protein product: CASSLLSGRVDSPLHF.

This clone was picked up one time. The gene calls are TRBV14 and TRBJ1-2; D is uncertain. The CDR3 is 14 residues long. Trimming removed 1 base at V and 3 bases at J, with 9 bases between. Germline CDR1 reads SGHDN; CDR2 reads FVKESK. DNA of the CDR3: TGTGCCAGCAGCCAAGCGGGCAGGTACTATGGCTACACCTTC. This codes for CASSQAGRYYGYTF. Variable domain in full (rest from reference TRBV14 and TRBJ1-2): EAGVTQFPSHSVIEKGQTVTLRCDPISGHDNLYWYRRVMGKEIKFLLHFVKESKQDESGMPNNRFLAERTGGTYSTLKVQPAELEDSGVYFCASSQAGRYYGYTFGSGTRLTVV.

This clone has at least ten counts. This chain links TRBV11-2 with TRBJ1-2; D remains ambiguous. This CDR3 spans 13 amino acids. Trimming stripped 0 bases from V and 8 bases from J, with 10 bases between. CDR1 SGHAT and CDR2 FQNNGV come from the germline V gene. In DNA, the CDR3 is TGTGCCAGCAGCTTAGACCAACAAAGGGGCTACACCTTC. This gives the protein CASSLDQQRGYTF.

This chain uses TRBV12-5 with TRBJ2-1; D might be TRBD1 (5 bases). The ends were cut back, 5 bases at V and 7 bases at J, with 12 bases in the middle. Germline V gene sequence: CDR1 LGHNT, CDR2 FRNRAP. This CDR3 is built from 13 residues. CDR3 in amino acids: CASGQGVWNEQFF. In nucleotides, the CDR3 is TGTGCTAGTGGTCAAGGGGTATGGAATGAGCAGTTCTTC.

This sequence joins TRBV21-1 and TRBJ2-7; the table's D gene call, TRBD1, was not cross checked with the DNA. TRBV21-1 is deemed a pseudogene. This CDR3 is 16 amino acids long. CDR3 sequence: CASRQRGTAESGEQYF. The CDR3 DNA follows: TGTGCCAGCAGGCAGAGGGGGACAGCTGAGTCGGGCGAGCAGTACTTC.

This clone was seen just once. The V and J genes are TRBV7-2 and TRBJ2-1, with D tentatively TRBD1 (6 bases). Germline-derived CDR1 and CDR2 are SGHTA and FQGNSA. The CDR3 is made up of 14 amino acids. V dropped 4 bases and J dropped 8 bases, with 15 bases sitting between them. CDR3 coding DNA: TGTGCCAGCAGCTCTCAGGGGTCCGCCGATGAGCAGTTCTTC. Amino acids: CASSSQGSADEQFF.

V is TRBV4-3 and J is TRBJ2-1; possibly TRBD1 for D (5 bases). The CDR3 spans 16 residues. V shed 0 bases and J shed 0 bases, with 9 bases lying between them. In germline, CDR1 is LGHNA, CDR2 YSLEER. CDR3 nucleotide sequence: TGCGCCAGCAGCCAAGATTCAACAGGCTCCTACAATGAGCAGTTCTTC. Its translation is CASSQDSTGSYNEQFF.

This CDR3 reads CASSSGLGGVTDTQYF. CDR3 DNA sequence: TGTGCCAGCAGCTCCGGACTGGGCGGGGTCACAGATACGCAGTATTTT. V gene TRBV5-4 combines with J gene TRBJ2-3; D is perhaps TRBD2 (6 bases). The CDR3 extends over 16 amino acids. In germline, CDR1 is SGHNT, CDR2 YYREEE (reference sequence). V dropped 3 bases and J dropped 2 bases, with 16 bases sitting between them. Filled out from reference TRBV5-4 and TRBJ2-3, the complete variable domain reads ETGVTQSPTHLIKTRGQQVTLRCSSQSGHNTVSWYQQALGQGPQFIFQYYREEENGRGNFPPRFSGLQFPNYSSELNVNALELDDSALYLCASSSGLGGVTDTQYFGPGTRLTVL.